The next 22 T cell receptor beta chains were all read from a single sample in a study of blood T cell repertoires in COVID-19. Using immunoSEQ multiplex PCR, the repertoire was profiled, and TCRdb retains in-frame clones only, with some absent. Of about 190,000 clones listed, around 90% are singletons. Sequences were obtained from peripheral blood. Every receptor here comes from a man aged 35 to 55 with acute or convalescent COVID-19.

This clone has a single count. The CDR3 DNA is TGCGCCAGCAGCTATATGACAGCTGCCTCCGGTGGGACCCAGTACTTC. Translation gives CASSYMTAASGGTQYF. The chain couples TRBV5-1 to TRBJ2-5, with TRBD1 as a possible D gene (5 bases). Trimming took off 3 bases at V and 7 bases at J, with 22 bases between the two ends. The CDR3 covers 16 residues. Germline-derived CDR1 and CDR2 are SGHRS and YFSETQ.

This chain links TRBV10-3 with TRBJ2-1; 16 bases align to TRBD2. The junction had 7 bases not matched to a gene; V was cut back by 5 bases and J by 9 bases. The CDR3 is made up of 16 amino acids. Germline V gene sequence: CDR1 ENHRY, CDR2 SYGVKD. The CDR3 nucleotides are TGTGCCATCAGTACGGGACTAGCGGGGGGGCCTGGTGAGCAGTTCTTC. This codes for CAISTGLAGGPGEQFF.

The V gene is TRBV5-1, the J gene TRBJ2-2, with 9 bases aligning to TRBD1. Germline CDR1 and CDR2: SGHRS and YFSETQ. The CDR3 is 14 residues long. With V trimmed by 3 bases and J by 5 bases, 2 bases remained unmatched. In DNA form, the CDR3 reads TGCGCCAGCAGCTCTGGACAGGGGACCGGGGAGCTGTTTTTT. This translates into CASSSGQGTGELFF.

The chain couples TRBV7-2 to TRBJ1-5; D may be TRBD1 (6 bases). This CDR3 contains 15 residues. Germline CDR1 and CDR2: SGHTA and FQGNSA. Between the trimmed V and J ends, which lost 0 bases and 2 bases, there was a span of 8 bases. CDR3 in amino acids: CASSLARQGNQPQHF. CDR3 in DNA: TGTGCCAGCAGCTTAGCCAGACAGGGCAATCAGCCCCAGCATTTT. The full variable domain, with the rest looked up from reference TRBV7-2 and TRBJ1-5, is GAGVSQSPSNKVTEKGKDVELRCDPISGHTALYWYRQSLGQGLEFLIYFQGNSAPDKSGLPSDRFSAERTGGSVSTLTIQRTQQEDSAVYLCASSLARQGNQPQHFGDGTRLSIL.

As DNA, the CDR3 is TGTGCCAGCAGCCACAGGGTTGAAGAGACCCAGTACTTC. This sequence encodes CASSHRVEETQYF. The rearrangement uses TRBV3-1 (or the pseudogene TRBV3-2) and TRBJ2-5, with D possibly TRBD1 on 5 matching bases. CDR3 length: 13 residues. The germline V and J ends were trimmed by 3 bases and 3 bases, with 8 bases remaining between them. Per the germline V gene, CDR1 is LGHDT and CDR2 is YNNKEL (reference sequence).

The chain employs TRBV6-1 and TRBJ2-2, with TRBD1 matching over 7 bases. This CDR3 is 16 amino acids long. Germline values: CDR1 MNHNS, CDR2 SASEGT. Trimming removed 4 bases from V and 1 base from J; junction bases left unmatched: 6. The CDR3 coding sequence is TGTGCCAGCAGTGTCGAGGGGGCGCGGAACACCGGGGAGCTGTTTTTT. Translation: CASSVEGARNTGELFF.

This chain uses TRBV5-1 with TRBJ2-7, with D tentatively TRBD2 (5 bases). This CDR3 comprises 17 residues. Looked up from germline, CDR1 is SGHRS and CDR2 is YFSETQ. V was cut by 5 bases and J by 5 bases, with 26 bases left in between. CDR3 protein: CASSHGLRPSLWDEQYF. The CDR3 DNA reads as TGCGCCAGCAGTCACGGACTGAGGCCTAGCTTATGGGACGAGCAGTACTTC.

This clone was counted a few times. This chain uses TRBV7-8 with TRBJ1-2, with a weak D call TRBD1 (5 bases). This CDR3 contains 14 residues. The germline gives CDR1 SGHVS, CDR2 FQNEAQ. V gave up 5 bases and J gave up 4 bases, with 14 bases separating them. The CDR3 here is CASSREGQGYGYTF. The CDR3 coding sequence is TGTGCCAGCAGCCGAGAGGGGCAGGGCTATGGCTACACCTTC.

Here the CDR3 DNA reads TGTGCCAGCAAGAGGATAGCGGGAGGCGATCGGAATACGCAGTATTTT. It yields the protein CASKRIAGGDRNTQYF. The chain employs TRBV28 and TRBJ2-3; 10 positions match TRBD2. J lost 7 bases, V lost 7 bases, and 14 bases had no gene match. This CDR3 spans 16 amino acids. CDR1 is MDHEN and CDR2 is SYDVKM in the germline V gene.

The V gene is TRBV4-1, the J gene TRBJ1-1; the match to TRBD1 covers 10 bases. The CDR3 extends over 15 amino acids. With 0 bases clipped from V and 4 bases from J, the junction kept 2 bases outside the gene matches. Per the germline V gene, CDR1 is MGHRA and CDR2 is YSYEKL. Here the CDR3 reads CASSQDGQGGTEAFF. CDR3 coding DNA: TGCGCCAGCAGCCAAGATGGACAGGGGGGCACTGAAGCTTTCTTT.

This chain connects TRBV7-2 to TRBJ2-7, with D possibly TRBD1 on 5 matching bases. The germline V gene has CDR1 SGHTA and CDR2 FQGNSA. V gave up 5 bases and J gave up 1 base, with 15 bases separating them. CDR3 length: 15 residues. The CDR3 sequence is CASSPLGALSYEQYF. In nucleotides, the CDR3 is TGTGCCAGCAGCCCCCTAGGGGCTCTTTCCTACGAGCAGTACTTC.

The CDR3 sequence is CASSLSGGPQETQYF. The DNA for the CDR3 is TGTGCCAGCAGCCTTAGCGGGGGGCCTCAAGAGACCCAGTACTTC. This chain connects TRBV7-2 to TRBJ2-5; TRBD2 matches at 10 bases. Germline assignment: CDR1 SGHTA and CDR2 FQGNSA. Trimming at V came to 5 bases and at J to 2 bases, leaving 5 bases not matched to a gene. This CDR3 is 15 amino acids long. The full variable domain, its missing parts supplied by reference TRBV7-2 and TRBJ2-5, is GAGVSQSPSNKVTEKGKDVELRCDPISGHTALYWYRQSLGQGLEFLIYFQGNSAPDKSGLPSDRFSAERTGGSVSTLTIQRTQQEDSAVYLCASSLSGGPQETQYFGPGTRLLVL.

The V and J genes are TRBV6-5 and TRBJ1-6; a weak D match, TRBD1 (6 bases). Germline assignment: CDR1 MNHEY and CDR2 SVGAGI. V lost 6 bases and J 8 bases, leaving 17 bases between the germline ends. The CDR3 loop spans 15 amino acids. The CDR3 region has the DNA TGTGCCAGCAGGCAACTCTCAGGGGCTGATTCACCCCTCCACTTT. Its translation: CASRQLSGADSPLHF.

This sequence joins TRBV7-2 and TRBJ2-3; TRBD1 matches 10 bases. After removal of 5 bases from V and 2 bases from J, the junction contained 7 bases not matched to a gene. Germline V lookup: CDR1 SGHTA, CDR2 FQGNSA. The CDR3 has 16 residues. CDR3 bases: TGTGCCAGCAGCCCCCCGACAGGGGGCTCCACAGATACGCAGTATTTT. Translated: CASSPPTGGSTDTQYF.

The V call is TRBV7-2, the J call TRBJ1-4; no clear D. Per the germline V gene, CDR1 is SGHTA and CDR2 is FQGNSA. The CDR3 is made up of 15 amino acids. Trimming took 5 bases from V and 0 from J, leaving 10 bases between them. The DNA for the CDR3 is TGTGCCAGCAGCGTGGTACTTGCAACTAATGAAAAACTGTTTTTT. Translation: CASSVVLATNEKLFF.

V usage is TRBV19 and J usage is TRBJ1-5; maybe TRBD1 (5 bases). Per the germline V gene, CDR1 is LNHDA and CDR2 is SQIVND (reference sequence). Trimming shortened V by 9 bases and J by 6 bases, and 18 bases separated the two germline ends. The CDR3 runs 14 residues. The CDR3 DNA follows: TGTGCCAGCCAAGACGGACATGTCTCTCAGCCCCAGCATTTT. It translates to CASQDGHVSQPQHF.

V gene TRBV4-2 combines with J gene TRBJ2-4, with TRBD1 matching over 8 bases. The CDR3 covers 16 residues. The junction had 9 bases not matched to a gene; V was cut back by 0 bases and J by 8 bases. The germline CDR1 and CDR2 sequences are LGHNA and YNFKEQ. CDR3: CASSQDVQGAMDIQYF. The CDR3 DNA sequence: TGTGCCAGCAGCCAAGACGTCCAGGGGGCGATGGACATTCAGTACTTC.

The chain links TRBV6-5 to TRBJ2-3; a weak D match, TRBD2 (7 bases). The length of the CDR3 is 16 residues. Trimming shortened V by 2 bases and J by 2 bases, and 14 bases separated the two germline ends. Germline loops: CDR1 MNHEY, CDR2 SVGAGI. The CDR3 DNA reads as TGTGCCAGCAGTTACCAGCCGGGGGGCCTCACAGATACGCAGTATTTT. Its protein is CASSYQPGGLTDTQYF.

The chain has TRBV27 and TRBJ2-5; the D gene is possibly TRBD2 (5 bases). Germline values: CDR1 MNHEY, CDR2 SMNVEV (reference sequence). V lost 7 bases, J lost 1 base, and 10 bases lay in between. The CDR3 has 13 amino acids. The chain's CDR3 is CASTRTPQETQYF. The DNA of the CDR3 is TGTGCCAGCACGAGGACTCCCCAAGAGACCCAGTACTTC.

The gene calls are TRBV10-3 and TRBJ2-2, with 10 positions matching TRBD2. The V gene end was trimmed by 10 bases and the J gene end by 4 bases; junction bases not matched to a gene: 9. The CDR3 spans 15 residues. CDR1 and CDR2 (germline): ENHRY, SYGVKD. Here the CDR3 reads CATLTSGAPTGELFF. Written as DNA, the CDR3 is TGTGCCACCCTTACTAGCGGGGCGCCCACCGGGGAGCTGTTTTTT.

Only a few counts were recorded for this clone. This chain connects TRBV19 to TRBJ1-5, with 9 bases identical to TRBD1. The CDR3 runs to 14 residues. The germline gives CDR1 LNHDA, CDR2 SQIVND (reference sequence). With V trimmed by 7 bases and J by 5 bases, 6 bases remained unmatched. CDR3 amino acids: CASKPGQGHQPQHF. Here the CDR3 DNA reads TGTGCCAGTAAACCGGGACAGGGCCATCAGCCCCAGCATTTT.

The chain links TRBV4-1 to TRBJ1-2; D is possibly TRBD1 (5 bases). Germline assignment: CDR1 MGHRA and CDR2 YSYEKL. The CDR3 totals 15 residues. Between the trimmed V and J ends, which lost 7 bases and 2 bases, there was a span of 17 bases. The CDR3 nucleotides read TGCGCCAGCAAACCACCTGAGCCAGGGAACTATGGCTACACCTTC. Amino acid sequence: CASKPPEPGNYGYTF.